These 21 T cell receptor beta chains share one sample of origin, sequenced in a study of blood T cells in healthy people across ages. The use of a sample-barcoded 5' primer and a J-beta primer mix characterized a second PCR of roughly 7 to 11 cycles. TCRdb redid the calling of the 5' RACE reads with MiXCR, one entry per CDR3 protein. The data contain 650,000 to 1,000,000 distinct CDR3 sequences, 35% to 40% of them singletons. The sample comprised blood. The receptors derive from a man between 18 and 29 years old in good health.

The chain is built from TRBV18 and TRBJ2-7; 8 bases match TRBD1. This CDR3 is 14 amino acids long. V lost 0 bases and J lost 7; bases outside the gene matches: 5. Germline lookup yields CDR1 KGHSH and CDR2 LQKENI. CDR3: CASSPPGTGREQYF. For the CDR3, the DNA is TGTGCCAGCTCACCACCTGGGACAGGCCGGGAGCAGTACTTC.

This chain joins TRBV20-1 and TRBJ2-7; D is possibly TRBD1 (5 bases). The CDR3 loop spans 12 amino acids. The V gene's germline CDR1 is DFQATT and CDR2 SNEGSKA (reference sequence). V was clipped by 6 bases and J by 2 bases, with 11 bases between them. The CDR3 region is CSAPRQPYEQYF. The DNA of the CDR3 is TGCAGTGCCCCGAGACAGCCCTACGAGCAGTACTTC.

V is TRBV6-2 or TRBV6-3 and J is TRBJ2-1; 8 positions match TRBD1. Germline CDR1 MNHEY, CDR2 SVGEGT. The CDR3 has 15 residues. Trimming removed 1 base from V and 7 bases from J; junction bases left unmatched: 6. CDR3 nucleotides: TGTGCCAGCAGTTACTTACAGGGGGTCCCAAATGAGCAGTTCTTC. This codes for CASSYLQGVPNEQFF.

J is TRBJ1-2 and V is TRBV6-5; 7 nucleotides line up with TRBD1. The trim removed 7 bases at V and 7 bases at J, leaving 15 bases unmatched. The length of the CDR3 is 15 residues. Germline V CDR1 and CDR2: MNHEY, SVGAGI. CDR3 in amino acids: CASNRQGGADTGYTF. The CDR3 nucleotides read TGTGCCAGCAATCGCCAGGGGGGCGCAGATACTGGCTACACCTTC.

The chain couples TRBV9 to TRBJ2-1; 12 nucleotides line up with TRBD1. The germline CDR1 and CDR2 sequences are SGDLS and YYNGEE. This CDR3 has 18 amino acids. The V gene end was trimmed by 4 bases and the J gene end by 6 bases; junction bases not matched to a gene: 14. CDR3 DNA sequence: TGTGCCAGCAGCCCACGCGGGGACAGGGGGCATTTTGGCAATGAGCAGTTCTTC. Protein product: CASSPRGDRGHFGNEQFF.

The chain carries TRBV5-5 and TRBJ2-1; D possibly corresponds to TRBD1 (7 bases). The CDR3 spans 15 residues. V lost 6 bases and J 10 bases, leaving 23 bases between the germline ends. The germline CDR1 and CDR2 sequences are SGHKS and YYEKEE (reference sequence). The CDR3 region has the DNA TGTGCCAGCACCGAGACAGGAGGGGGCTCTCGGGAGCAGTTCTTC. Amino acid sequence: CASTETGGGSREQFF.

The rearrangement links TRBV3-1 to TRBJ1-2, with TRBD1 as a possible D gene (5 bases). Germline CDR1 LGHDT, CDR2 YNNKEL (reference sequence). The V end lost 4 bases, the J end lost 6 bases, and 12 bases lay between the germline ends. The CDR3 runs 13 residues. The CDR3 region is CASSPAEGNGYTF. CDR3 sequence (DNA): TGTGCCAGCAGCCCCGCGGAGGGGAATGGCTACACCTTC. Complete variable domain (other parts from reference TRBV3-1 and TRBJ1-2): DTAVSQTPKYLVTQMGNDKSIKCEQNLGHDTMYWYKQDSKKFLKIMFSYNNKELIINETVPNRFSPKSPDKAHLNLHINSLELGDSAVYFCASSPAEGNGYTFGSGTRLTVV.

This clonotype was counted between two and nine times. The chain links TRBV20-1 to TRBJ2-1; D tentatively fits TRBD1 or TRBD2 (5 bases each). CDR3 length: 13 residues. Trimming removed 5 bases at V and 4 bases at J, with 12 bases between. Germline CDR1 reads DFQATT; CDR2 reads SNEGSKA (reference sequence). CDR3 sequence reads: CSAGGGAYNEQFF. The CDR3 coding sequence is TGCAGTGCTGGGGGTGGGGCTTACAATGAGCAGTTCTTC.

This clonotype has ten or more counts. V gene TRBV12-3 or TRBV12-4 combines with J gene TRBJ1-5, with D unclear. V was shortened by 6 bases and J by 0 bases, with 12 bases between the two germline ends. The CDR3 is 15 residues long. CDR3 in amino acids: CASSPGGSSNQPQHF. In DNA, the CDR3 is TGTGCCAGCAGCCCAGGTGGGAGTAGCAATCAGCCCCAGCATTTT.

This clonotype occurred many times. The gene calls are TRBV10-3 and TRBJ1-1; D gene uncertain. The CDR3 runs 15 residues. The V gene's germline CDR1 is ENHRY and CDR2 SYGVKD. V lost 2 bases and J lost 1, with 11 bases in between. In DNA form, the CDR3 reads TGTGCCATCAGTGAGGGACTGAGATCGAACACTGAAGCTTTCTTT. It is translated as CAISEGLRSNTEAFF.

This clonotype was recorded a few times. The CDR3 DNA sequence: TGTGCCAGCAGCTTAGTGTCGGGGGGGGCGCGATACGAGCAGTACTTC. Its protein is CASSLVSGGARYEQYF. The V gene is TRBV7-2, the J gene TRBJ2-7, with 8 bases lining up with TRBD2. The CDR3 has 16 amino acids. V shed 1 base and J 4 bases; nucleotides not matched to a gene: 9. Germline CDR1 SGHTA, CDR2 FQGNSA.

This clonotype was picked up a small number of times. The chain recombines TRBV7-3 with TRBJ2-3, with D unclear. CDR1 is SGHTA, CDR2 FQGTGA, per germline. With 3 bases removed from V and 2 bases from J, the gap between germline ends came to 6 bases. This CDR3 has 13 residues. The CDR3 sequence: CASSFEITDTQYF. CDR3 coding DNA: TGTGCCAGCAGCTTTGAAATCACAGATACGCAGTATTTT.

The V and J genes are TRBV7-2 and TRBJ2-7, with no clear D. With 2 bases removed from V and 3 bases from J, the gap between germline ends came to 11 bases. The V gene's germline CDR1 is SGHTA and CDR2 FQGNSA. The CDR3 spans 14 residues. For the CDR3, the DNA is TGTGCCAGCAGCTTACAACTCTTGGACTACGAGCAGTACTTC. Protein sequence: CASSLQLLDYEQYF.

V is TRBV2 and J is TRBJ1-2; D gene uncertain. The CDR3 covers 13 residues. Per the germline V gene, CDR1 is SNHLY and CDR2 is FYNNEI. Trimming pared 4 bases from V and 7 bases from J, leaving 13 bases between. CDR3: CASSVMGVAGYTF. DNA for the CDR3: TGTGCCAGCAGTGTGATGGGAGTAGCTGGCTACACCTTC.

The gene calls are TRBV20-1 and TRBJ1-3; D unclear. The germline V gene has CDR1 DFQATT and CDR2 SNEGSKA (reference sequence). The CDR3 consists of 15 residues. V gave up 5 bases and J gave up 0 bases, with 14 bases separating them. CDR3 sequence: CSAGDMSNSGNTIYF. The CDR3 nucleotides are TGCAGTGCTGGCGACATGTCGAACTCTGGAAACACCATATATTTT.

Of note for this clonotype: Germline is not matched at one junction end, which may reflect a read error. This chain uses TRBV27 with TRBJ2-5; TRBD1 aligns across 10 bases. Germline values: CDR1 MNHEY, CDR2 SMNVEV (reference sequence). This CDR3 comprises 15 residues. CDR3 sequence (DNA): TGTGCCGGCAGATCCGGGACAGGGGTCCAAGAGACCCAGTACTTC. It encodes CAGRSGTGVQETQYF.

The CDR3 loop reads CSASNAAKGRSYGYTF. DNA for the CDR3: TGCAGTGCCTCAAACGCTGCAAAGGGTCGGAGTTATGGCTACACCTTC. The rearrangement uses TRBV20-1 and TRBJ1-2; D is uncertain. V was pared by 6 bases and J by 5 bases, with 25 bases between. The CDR3 consists of 16 residues. The V gene's germline CDR1 is DFQATT and CDR2 SNEGSKA (reference sequence).

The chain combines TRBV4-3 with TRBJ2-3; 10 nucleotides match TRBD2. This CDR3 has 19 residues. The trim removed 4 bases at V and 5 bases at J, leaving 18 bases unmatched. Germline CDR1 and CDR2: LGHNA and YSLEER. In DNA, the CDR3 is TGCGCCAGCAGCCCAGAAAACGCCCTACTAGCGGGGACTTTAGATACGCAGTATTTT. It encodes CASSPENALLAGTLDTQYF.

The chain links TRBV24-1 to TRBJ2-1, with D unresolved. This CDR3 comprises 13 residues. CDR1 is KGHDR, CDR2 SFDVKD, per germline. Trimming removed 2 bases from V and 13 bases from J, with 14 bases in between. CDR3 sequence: CATSDSGTETQFF. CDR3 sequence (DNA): TGTGCCACCAGTGATTCAGGAACGGAGACCCAGTTCTTC.

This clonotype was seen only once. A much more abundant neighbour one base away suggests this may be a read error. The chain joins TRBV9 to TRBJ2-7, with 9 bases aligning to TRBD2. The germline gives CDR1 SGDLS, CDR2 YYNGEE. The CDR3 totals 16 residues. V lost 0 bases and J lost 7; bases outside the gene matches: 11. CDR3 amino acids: CASSVELAGSYNEQYF. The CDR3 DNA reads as TGTGCCAGCAGCGTAGAGCTAGCGGGGAGCTACAATGAGCAGTACTTC.

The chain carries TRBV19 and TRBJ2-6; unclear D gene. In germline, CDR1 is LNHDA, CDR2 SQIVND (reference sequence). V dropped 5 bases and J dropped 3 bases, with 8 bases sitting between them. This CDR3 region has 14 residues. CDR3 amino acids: CASSRSVGANVLTF. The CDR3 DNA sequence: TGTGCCAGTAGTCGCTCCGTTGGGGCCAACGTCCTGACTTTC.